This T cell receptor beta chain stems from a study of T cell responses to AZD1222 COVID-19 vaccine. General study results and limits: The study sampled repertoires only after the peak T cell response.

The V gene end was trimmed by 5 bases and the J gene end by 4 bases; junction bases not matched to a gene: 7. CDR1 and CDR2 from the germline V gene are ENHRY and SYGVKD. The CDR3 totals 14 residues. For this clone: Its antigen remains unidentified.

Repertoires were generated with immunoSEQ multiplex PCR, while TCRdb's copy carries only in-frame clones and drops some. The sample records roughly 100,000 clones, about 89% being singletons. This clonotype was obtained from an adult in good health. The chain recombines TRBV10-3 with TRBJ1-2; the match to TRBD1 covers 7 bases. The input for sequencing was peripheral blood, taken on day 0 of AZD1222 vaccination. The CDR3, as DNA: TGTGCCATCAGTCCCGACAGGGAGGCCTATGGCTACACCTTC. Translation gives CAISPDREAYGYTF.